Listed here is a single T cell receptor beta chain. The antigen remains unidentified. The library tagged each cDNA molecule with unique molecular identifiers. In TCRdb, the RACE reads were re-called with MiXCR into one record per CDR3 protein. The table records about 400,000 distinct CDR3 sequences, more than 5% of them present only once. This sample stems from a study of human T cells and chemical hapten exposure. Background on the study: Patches with 0.01% DPC went on the upper back, and the tests were read at 6 days.

Time point denoted: patch test 2, 6 weeks after DPC sensitization. Treatment specified: therapeutic diphenylcyclopropenone sensitization with weekly scalp DPC. Study-level results: Versus controls, significantly more large CDR3 similarity clusters arose from expanded TCRs. PT1 expanded TCR counts and patch test score correlated positively.

The CDR3 has 16 residues. V was shortened by 6 bases and J by 0 bases, with 13 bases between the two germline ends. Germline CDR1 reads KGHDR; CDR2 reads SFDVKD. The V and J genes are TRBV24-1 and TRBJ2-2, with D hard to call. The sample here was whole blood, taken in connection with sensitization to the hapten diphenylcyclopropenone (DPC). This TCR was recovered from a young woman with alopecia areata. Some clones in this sample may be carry-over from other donors' samples. CDR3 region: CATSSAGTPNTGELFF. CDR3 DNA sequence: TGTGCCACCAGTTCCGCAGGAACCCCGAACACCGGGGAGCTGTTTTTT.